These T cell receptor beta chains were read from a single sample in a study of early T cells in non-severe SARS-CoV-2 infection. In TCRdb, the 5' RACE reads were re-called with MiXCR into one record per CDR3 protein. The sample records tens of thousands of distinct CDR3 sequences, roughly 13% being singletons. Source material: whole blood. Source of these receptors: an adult who was a healthcare worker with PCR-confirmed SARS-CoV-2 infection or an uninfected control (not recorded which). Each CDR3 is given with its conserved first and last residue. Fields, in order: CDR3 DNA, CDR3 protein, D gene, J gene, V gene, clone size, CDR3 length. A D gene is named only where the DNA matches it firmly. Rows may omit the clone size; those that give it use once, few, many or a size class.

TGTGCCAGCAGCCCTCTGCTGGAGGCCCCCGGGGAGCTGTTTTTT	CASSPLLEAPGELFF	NA	TRBJ2-2	TRBV7-9	NA	15
TGTGCCAGCAGCCAAGAACGGTGGACCGGGGGGCGGAGGAATGAGCAGTTCTTC	CASSQERWTGGRRNEQFF	NA	TRBJ2-1	TRBV4-2	many	18
TGTGCCAGCAGTTTCCCTGGTAGCATTGAGGGGAATGAGCAGTTCTTC	CASSFPGSIEGNEQFF	NA	TRBJ2-1	TRBV28	NA	16
TGTGCCAGCAGTGTGGACAGGGGGAACTACGAGCAGTACTTC	CASSVDRGNYEQYF	TRBD1	TRBJ2-7	TRBV2	many	14
TGTGCTAGTGGTTTGGTATCGACCGGCGGCGGGGAGCTGTTTTTT	CASGLVSTGGGELFF	NA	TRBJ2-2	TRBV12-5	NA	15
TGCGCCAGCAAAGAACAGATAACTAGACAAGAGACCCAGTACTTC	CASKEQITRQETQYF	NA	TRBJ2-5	TRBV10-2	many	15
TGTGCCAGCAGCCAAACACTAGCGCCCCAAGAGACCCAGTACTTC	CASSQTLAPQETQYF	TRBD2	TRBJ2-5	TRBV4-2	many	15
TGTGCCGGCGCCAGCGGGACGAGCTCCTACGAGCAGTACTTC	CAGASGTSSYEQYF	TRBD2	TRBJ2-7	TRBV6-2/TRBV6-3	few	14
TGCAGCGTTGTTCCTGGAGATACGCAGTATTTT	CSVVPGDTQYF	NA	TRBJ2-3	TRBV29-1	many	11
TGTGCCAGCAGCTTAGCAGGGTTATGGAATCAGCCCCAGCATTTT	CASSLAGLWNQPQHF	NA	TRBJ1-5	TRBV7-2	many	15
TGTGCTAGCAGCATCGACAGCTACAATGAGCAGTTCTTC	CASSIDSYNEQFF	NA	TRBJ2-1	TRBV7-7	many	13
TGCAGCGTTGAGACGGACGGATCTGGGGCCAACGTCCTGACTTTC	CSVETDGSGANVLTF	NA	TRBJ2-6	TRBV29-1	NA	15
TGTGCCAGCAGTTATCAGCAGGGGACCTACGAGCAGTACTTC	CASSYQQGTYEQYF	NA	TRBJ2-7	TRBV6-6	many	14
TGCGCCAGCAGCCAAGACCGGGAGTGGTACTACGAGCAGTACTTC	CASSQDREWYYEQYF	NA	TRBJ2-7	TRBV4-3	NA	15
TGCAGTAGAAAGGGGGTCAGAGGGAGAGACACAGATACGCAGTATTTT	CSRKGVRGRDTDTQYF	NA	TRBJ2-3	TRBV20-1	NA	16
TGTGCCTGGAGTGTCGGCATTACTGGAAACACCATATATTTT	CAWSVGITGNTIYF	NA	TRBJ1-3	TRBV30	many	14
TGTGCCAGCAGCTCCTCACAGGGGGTGGCTGAAGCTTTCTTT	CASSSSQGVAEAFF	TRBD1	TRBJ1-1	TRBV5-4	many	14
TGTGCCAGCAGTCCAGTGGGGGCCAGCACAGATACGCAGTATTTT	CASSPVGASTDTQYF	NA	TRBJ2-3	TRBV7-9	many	15
TGCGCCAGCAGCCAAGAGGGACAGGGATCTGGAAACACCATATATTTT	CASSQEGQGSGNTIYF	TRBD1	TRBJ1-3	TRBV4-1	NA	16
TGTGCCAGCAGTTCTCAGGACGGGGGACGTAGCAATCAGCCCCAGCATTTT	CASSSQDGGRSNQPQHF	NA	TRBJ1-5	TRBV6-2/TRBV6-3	NA	17
TGTGCCAGCAGCTTAGATAGGGACCGGAAGGGCTCACCCCTCCACTTT	CASSLDRDRKGSPLHF	NA	TRBJ1-6	TRBV11-2	NA	16
TGCAGTGCTAGAGCCGGTCAGTATAATTCACCCCTCCACTTT	CSARAGQYNSPLHF	NA	TRBJ1-6	TRBV20-1	many	14
TGTGCCAGCAGCTTTATTAATGAGCAGTTCTTC	CASSFINEQFF	NA	TRBJ2-1	TRBV2	many	11
TGTGCCAGCAGCTCACAGGGCCAAGAGACCCAGTACTTC	CASSSQGQETQYF	NA	TRBJ2-5	TRBV7-2	many	13
TGTGCCAGCAGCCAGCAGGGGGTTGAAGCCTTTTTT	CASSQQGVEAFF	TRBD1	TRBJ1-1	TRBV4-2	many	12
TGTGCCAGCAGTTCCTACAGCAACGCGAACACCGGGGAGCTGTTTTTT	CASSSYSNANTGELFF	NA	TRBJ2-2	TRBV28	once	16
TGTGCCAGCAGCCAAGGGGACTCCCTTCCCCACACAGATACGCAGTATTTT	CASSQGDSLPHTDTQYF	NA	TRBJ2-3	TRBV11-2	NA	17
TGTGCCAGCAGCATAGGGGCCACTCAGTTCTTC	CASSIGATQFF	NA	TRBJ2-1	TRBV12-3/TRBV12-4	many	11
TGTGCCAGCAGCCCTCGGGAGCTTGCCCGGAGGGGAGAGACCCAGTACTTC	CASSPRELARRGETQYF	NA	TRBJ2-5	TRBV7-9	few	17
TGTGCCAGCTCACCGGGACAGGGTCTTTTGGGCACTGAAGCTTTCTTT	CASSPGQGLLGTEAFF	TRBD1	TRBJ1-1	TRBV18	many	16
TGTGCCAGTAGTATGGCCCGAGACCAGTACTTC	CASSMARDQYF	NA	TRBJ2-4	TRBV19	NA	11
TGCGCCAGCAGCGCGGGGGACTCCACAGATACGCAGTATTTT	CASSAGDSTDTQYF	TRBD2	TRBJ2-3	TRBV5-1	NA	14
TGTGCCAGCCTTGGGACAGCTTCCTACGAGCAGTACTTC	CASLGTASYEQYF	TRBD1	TRBJ2-7	TRBV28	few	13
TGCAGCGTTGGACAGGGGGGCGCAGATACGCAGTATTTT	CSVGQGGADTQYF	TRBD1	TRBJ2-3	TRBV29-1	NA	13
TGTGCCAGCAGCCCCACAGGGAGCTCCTACAATGAGCAGTTCTTC	CASSPTGSSYNEQFF	NA	TRBJ2-1	TRBV6-5	many	15
TGTGCCAGCAGTAAACAGTGGGGTGCCGAAGAGACCCAGTACTTC	CASSKQWGAEETQYF	NA	TRBJ2-5	TRBV11-2	many	15
TGCAGCGTTGAAGGCCCGATCTCCTACAATGAGCAGTTCTTC	CSVEGPISYNEQFF	NA	TRBJ2-1	TRBV29-1	NA	14
TGTGCCAGCAGCAGGGATACGCAGTATTTT	CASSRDTQYF	NA	TRBJ2-3	TRBV10-2	few	10
TGCGCCAGCAGCTTGAGCCCCCAGGGAATCTATGGCTACACCTTC	CASSLSPQGIYGYTF	NA	TRBJ1-2	TRBV5-1	many	15
TGTGCCAGCAGTGTTCTACGACCCAAAGAGACCCAGTACTTC	CASSVLRPKETQYF	NA	TRBJ2-5	TRBV2	few	14
TGTGCCAGCAGTTTGGGACCCAGGGGGCAGGGTGAAAAACTGTTTTTT	CASSLGPRGQGEKLFF	TRBD1	TRBJ1-4	TRBV12-3/TRBV12-4	few	16
TGTGCCAGCAGCCCCTTGAGGTCCTACGAGCAGTACTTC	CASSPLRSYEQYF	NA	TRBJ2-7	TRBV27	many	13
TGTGCCAGCAGCTCCCCCACTACGTACAATGAGCAGTTCTTC	CASSSPTTYNEQFF	NA	TRBJ2-1	TRBV28	few	14
TGTGCCAGCAGCTTGTTCGTGCGATCCGACGGTGAGCAGTTCTTC	CASSLFVRSDGEQFF	NA	TRBJ2-1	TRBV5-8	many	15
TGTGCCAGCAGCTTAGGTGCAGGGGGTTTCTCCTACGAGCAGTACTTC	CASSLGAGGFSYEQYF	TRBD1	TRBJ2-7	TRBV11-2	many	16
TGTGCCAGCAGCTCCCAAACGACATCTAACTATGGCTACACCTTC	CASSSQTTSNYGYTF	NA	TRBJ1-2	TRBV9	many	15
TGTGCCAGCAGTAGACAGGGGGGTGAAAAACTGTTTTTT	CASSRQGGEKLFF	TRBD1	TRBJ1-4	TRBV7-2	NA	13
TGTGCCAGCAGTCCGAAAAACTCACCCTATAGCAATCAGCCCCAGCATTTT	CASSPKNSPYSNQPQHF	NA	TRBJ1-5	TRBV27	many	17
TGTGCCAGCAGTCCGATTGGGGGCACAGATACGCAGTATTTT	CASSPIGGTDTQYF	NA	TRBJ2-3	TRBV6-4	NA	14
TGTGCCAGCAGCTTGATCTTTGGACTAGCGGGAGGGCCCGGGACAGATACGCAGTATTTT	CASSLIFGLAGGPGTDTQYF	TRBD2	TRBJ2-3	TRBV5-6	few	20
TGTGCCAGCAGTTATAACGGACCCCAAGAGACCCAGTACTTC	CASSYNGPQETQYF	NA	TRBJ2-5	TRBV6-2/TRBV6-3	NA	14
TGTGCCTGCTCGAGCTCCTACAATGAGCAGTTCTTC	CACSSSYNEQFF	NA	TRBJ2-1	TRBV28	few	12
TGTGCCAGCCGTGAAGGGCGGACTGAAGCTTTCTTT	CASREGRTEAFF	NA	TRBJ1-1	TRBV11-2	many	12